This T cell receptor (beta chain) was documented in a study of vaccination and CD4 T cells after COVID-19. With the Oncomine TCR Beta short-read assay, DNA from cultured CD4+ T cells was sequenced. TCRdb re-analysed the PCR reads in MiXCR, keeping a single row per CDR3 protein. Found here are 22,000 or so distinct CDR3 sequences, nearly 55% of them singletons; the top ten hold roughly 5.7%. Stated treatment: roughly 10-day PBMC culture with coronavirus spike peptide pools or control peptides (ViraFEST assay). Culture of two million PBMCs per well took place with around 10 IU/ml IL-2 and 9 to 10 ug/ml peptide pools. Overall study findings and caveats: Convalescent patients' vaccine-specific clones were spike mono-reactive in 304 of 307 cases.

Comment on this clonotype: Its specificity is unknown.

CDR1 is SGHRS and CDR2 is YFSETQ in the germline V gene. Trimming shortened V by 2 bases and J by 7 bases, and 6 bases separated the two germline ends. The CDR3 is 12 residues long. The sequencing input was CD4+ T cells from blood, cultured in vitro. The J gene is TRBJ2-2, the V gene TRBV5-1; D uncertain. The clonotype originates from a human donor who had recovered from COVID-19. The CDR3 reads CASSFVGGELFF. DNA of the CDR3: TGCGCCAGCAGCTTCGTGGGCGGGGAGCTGTTTTTT.